This T cell receptor beta chain was observed in a study of blood T cell repertoires in COVID-19. This CDR3 has 13 amino acids. In germline, CDR1 is SNHLY, CDR2 FYNNEI. V was cut by 6 bases and J by 7 bases, with 15 bases left in between. The table came from immunoSEQ multiplex PCR; TCRdb's copy has only in-frame clones and leaves some out. The sample carries fewer than 500,000 clones, roughly 80% recorded once. The sample was peripheral blood. This chain links TRBV2 with TRBJ1-2; the D is unclear. The TCR comes from a human donor with acute or convalescent COVID-19. The donor label of this sample is uncertain. In DNA form, the CDR3 reads TGTGCCAGCAGGGGTATCCCTTGGGCTGGCTACACCTTC. This translates into CASRGIPWAGYTF. Using reference TRBV2 and TRBJ1-2 for the parts outside the CDR3, the full variable domain is EPEVTQTPSHQVTQMGQEVILRCVPISNHLYFYWYRQILGQKVEFLVSFYNNEISEKSEIFDDQFSVERPDGSNFTLKIRSTKLEDSAMYFCASRGIPWAGYTFGSGTRLTVV.